This TCR beta chain was recorded in a study of blood T cell repertoires in COVID-19. Study at large: Researchers got acute and convalescent COVID-19 samples from the United States, Italy and Spain.

V was shortened by 3 bases and J by 2 bases, with 11 bases between the two germline ends. CDR1 SGHNT and CDR2 YYREEE come from the germline V gene (reference sequence). The CDR3 has 14 residues. Per the original methods: Estimation of nucleated cell counts was performed using reference gene primer amplification. Assay: immunoSEQ multiplex PCR; the TCRdb copy retains only in-frame clones and omits some. V and J calls and clone size are copied from that table; D and trimming were computed from the DNA. The sample contains about 490,000 clones, roughly 88% of which appear only once. The sequenced sample was peripheral blood. The V and J genes are TRBV5-4 and TRBJ2-5, with a weak D call TRBD1 (5 bases). The receptor was derived from a human donor in a cohort sampled during active COVID-19. This CDR3 is CASSSPPGQETQYF. CDR3 DNA sequence: TGTGCCAGCAGCTCCCCCCCAGGGCAAGAGACCCAGTACTTC.